This TCR beta chain emerged from a study of human thymus T cells. CDR1 and CDR2 from the germline V gene are MNHEY and SMNVEV (reference sequence). The CDR3 runs to 15 residues. With V trimmed by 6 bases and J by 3 bases, 8 bases remained unmatched. Clones were read by immunoSEQ multiplex PCR, and TCRdb kept only the in-frame ones, dropping some. Counted here are roughly 60,000 clones, nearly 95% occurring once; the ten biggest clones make up 6%. A roughly 0.45-1 mL peripheral blood aliquot was taken intraoperatively from four of eight donors. No fixed cell number was used; all available blood leukocytes supplied DNA.

The sample consisted of blood. This TCR came from a boy in the first two years of life with a congenital heart defect but otherwise immunologically healthy. The rearrangement joins TRBV27 to TRBJ1-2; 9 bases fit TRBD1. CDR3 region: CASSYRGLSYYGYTF. CDR3 nucleotides: TGTGCCAGCAGCTACAGGGGGCTAAGTTACTATGGCTACACCTTC.